This T cell receptor beta chain is drawn from a study of shared clonotypes between healthy human individuals. Some 30,000 T cell genomes (about 0.2 ug DNA) went into each sorted-subset replicate. Some clones are missing from TCRdb's copy, which holds only in-frame ones; the method was immunoSEQ multiplex PCR. Of 2.3 million or so clones in the sample, 85% to 95% were seen once. Germline V CDR1 and CDR2: SGHNT, YYREEE (reference sequence). The CDR3 is 12 residues long. The germline V and J ends were trimmed by 4 bases and 7 bases, with 10 bases remaining between them. The V and J genes are TRBV5-4 and TRBJ2-3, with D possibly called TRBD1 or TRBD2 (5 bases each). The sequence came from a man aged 18 to 30 in good health. Some clones in this sample may be carry-over from other donors' samples. Sequences were obtained from naive CD4+ T cells from PBMCs. Subset meaning: CD45RA+ positively selected. CDR3 in DNA: TGTGCCAGCAGCGGGGGACGGAATACGCAGTATTTT. This encodes CASSGGRNTQYF.